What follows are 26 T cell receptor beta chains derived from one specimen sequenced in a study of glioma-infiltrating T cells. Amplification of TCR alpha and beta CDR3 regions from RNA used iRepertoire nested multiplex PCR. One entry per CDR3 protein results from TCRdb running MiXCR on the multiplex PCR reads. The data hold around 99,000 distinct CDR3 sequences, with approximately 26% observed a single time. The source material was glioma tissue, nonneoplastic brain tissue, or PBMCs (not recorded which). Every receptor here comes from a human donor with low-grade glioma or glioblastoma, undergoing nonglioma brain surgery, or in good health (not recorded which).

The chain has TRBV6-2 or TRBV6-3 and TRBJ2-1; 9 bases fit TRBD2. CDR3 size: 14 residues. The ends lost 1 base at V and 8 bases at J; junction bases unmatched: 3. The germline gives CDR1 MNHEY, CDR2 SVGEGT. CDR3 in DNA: TGTGCCAGCAGTTACTTGGGACTAGCTGATGAGCAGTTCTTC. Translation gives CASSYLGLADEQFF.

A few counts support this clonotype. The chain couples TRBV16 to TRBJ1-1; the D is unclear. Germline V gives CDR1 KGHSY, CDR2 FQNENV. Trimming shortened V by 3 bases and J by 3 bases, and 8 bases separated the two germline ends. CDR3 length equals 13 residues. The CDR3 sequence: CASSQGRYTEAFF. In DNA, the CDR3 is TGTGCCAGCAGCCAGGGGAGGTACACTGAAGCTTTCTTT. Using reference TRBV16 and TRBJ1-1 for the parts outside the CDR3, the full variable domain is GEEVAQTPKHLVRGEGQKAKLYCAPIKGHSYVFWYQQVLKNEFKFLISFQNENVFDETGMPKERFSAKCLPNSPCSLEIQATKLEDSAVYFCASSQGRYTEAFFGQGTRLTVV.

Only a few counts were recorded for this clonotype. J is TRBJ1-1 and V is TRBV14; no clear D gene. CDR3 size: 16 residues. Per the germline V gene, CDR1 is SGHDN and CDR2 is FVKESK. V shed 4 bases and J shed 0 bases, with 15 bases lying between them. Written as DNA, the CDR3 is TGTGCCAGCAGCCGGAACCTTTTAAGAGTGAACACTGAAGCTTTCTTT. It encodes CASSRNLLRVNTEAFF.

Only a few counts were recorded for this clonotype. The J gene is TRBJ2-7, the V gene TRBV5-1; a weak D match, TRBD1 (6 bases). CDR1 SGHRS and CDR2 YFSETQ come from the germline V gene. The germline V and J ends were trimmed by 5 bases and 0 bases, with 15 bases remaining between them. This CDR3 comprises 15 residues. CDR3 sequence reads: CASSYTGHRSYEQYF. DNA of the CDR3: TGCGCCAGCAGTTATACGGGACACCGCTCCTACGAGCAGTACTTC.

The CDR3 sequence is CASSISRRDTQYF. In DNA form, the CDR3 reads TGTGCCAGTAGTATTAGCCGGAGAGATACGCAGTATTTT. The V call is TRBV19, the J call TRBJ2-3; D not resolved. The CDR3 runs to 13 residues. Trimming stripped 3 bases from V and 5 bases from J, with 9 bases between. Germline assignment: CDR1 LNHDA and CDR2 SQIVND (reference sequence).

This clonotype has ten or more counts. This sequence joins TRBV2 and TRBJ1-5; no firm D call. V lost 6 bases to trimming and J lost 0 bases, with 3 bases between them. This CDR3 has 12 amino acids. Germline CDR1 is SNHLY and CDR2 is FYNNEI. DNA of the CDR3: TGTGCCAGCAGATATAGCAATCAGCCCCAGCATTTT. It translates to CASRYSNQPQHF.

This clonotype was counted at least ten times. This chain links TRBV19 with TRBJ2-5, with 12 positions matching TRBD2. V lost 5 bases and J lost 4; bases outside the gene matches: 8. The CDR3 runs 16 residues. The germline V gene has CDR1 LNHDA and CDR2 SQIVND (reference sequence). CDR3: CASSRRLAGEGETQYF. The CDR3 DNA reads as TGTGCCAGTAGTCGAAGACTAGCGGGAGAAGGAGAGACCCAGTACTTC. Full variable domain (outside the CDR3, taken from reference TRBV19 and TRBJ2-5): DGGITQSPKYLFRKEGQNVTLSCEQNLNHDAMYWYRQDPGQGLRLIYYSQIVNDFQKGDIAEGYSVSREKKESFPLTVTSAQKNPTAFYLCASSRRLAGEGETQYFGPGTRLLVL.

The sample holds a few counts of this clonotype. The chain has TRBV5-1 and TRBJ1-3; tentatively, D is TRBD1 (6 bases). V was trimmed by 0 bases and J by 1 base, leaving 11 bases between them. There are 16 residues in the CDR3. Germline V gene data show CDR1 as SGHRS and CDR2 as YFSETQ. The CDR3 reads CASSLGTVRSGNTIYF. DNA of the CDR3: TGCGCCAGCAGCTTGGGGACAGTTCGTTCTGGAAACACCATATATTTT. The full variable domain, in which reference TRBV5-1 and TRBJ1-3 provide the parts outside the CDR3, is KAGVTQTPRYLIKTRGQQVTLSCSPISGHRSVSWYQQTPGQGLQFLFEYFSETQRNKGNFPGRFSGRQFSNSRSEMNVSTLELGDSALYLCASSLGTVRSGNTIYFGEGSWLTVV.

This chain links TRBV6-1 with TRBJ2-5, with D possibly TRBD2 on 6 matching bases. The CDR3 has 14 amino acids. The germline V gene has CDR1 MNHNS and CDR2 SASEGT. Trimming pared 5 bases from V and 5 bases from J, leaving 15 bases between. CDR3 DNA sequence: TGTGCCAGCAGTCGCTGGCGGGGAAAGGAGACCCAGTACTTC. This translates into CASSRWRGKETQYF.

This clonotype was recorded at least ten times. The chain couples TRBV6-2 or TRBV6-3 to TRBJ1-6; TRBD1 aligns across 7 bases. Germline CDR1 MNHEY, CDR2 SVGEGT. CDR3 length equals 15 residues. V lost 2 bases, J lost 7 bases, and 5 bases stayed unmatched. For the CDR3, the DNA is TGTGCCAGCAGTTACGAGGACAGGCTCAATTCACCCCTCCACTTT. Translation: CASSYEDRLNSPLHF.

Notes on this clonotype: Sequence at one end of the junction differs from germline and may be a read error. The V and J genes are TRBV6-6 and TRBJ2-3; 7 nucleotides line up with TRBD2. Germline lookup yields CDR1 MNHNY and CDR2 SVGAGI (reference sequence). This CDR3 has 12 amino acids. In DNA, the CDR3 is TGTGCCGGAGGGGACTACACAGATAAGCAGTATTTT. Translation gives CAGGDYTDKQYF.

CDR3 nucleotide sequence: TGTGCCAGCAGTTTACAACCTCCCCCGGGAGATAGTGGGCAGTTCTTC. It encodes CASSLQPPPGDSGQFF. V gene TRBV27 combines with J gene TRBJ2-1; a possible D gene is TRBD2 (6 bases). Per the germline V gene, CDR1 is MNHEY and CDR2 is SMNVEV (reference sequence). This CDR3 has 16 amino acids. The V and J ends lost 2 bases and 12 bases respectively, with 23 bases between them.

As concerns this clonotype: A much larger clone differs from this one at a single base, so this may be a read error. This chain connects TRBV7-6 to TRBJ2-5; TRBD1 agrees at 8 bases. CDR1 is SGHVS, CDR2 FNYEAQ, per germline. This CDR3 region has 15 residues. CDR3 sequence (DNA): TGTGCTGGCAGCTCTGGACAGGGACCCCAAGAGACCCAGTACTTC. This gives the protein CAGSSGQGPQETQYF.

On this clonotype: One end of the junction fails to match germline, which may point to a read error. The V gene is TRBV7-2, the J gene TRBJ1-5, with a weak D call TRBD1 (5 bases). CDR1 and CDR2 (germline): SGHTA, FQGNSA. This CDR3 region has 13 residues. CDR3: CAGSGQGDQPQHF. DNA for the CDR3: TGTGCTGGCAGCGGGCAGGGAGATCAGCCCCAACATTTT. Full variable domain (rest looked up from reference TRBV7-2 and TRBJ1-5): GAGVSQSPSNKVTEKGKDVELRCDPISGHTALYWYRQSLGQGLEFLIYFQGNSAPDKSGLPSDRFSAERTGGSVSTLTIQRTQQEDSAVYLCAGSGQGDQPQHFGDGTRLSIL.

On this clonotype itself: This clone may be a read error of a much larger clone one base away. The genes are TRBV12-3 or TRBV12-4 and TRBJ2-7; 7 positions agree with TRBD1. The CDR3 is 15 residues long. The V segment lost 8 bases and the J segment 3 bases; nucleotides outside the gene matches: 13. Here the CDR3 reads CASARSGTEHYEQYF. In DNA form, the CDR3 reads TGTGCCAGCGCCCGCTCTGGGACAGAACACTACGAGCAGTACTTC.

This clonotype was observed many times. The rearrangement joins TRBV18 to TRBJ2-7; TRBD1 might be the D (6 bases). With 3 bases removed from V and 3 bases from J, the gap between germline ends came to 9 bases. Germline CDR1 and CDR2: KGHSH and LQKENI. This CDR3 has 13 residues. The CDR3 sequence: CASSPTTGYEQYF. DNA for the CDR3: TGTGCCAGCTCACCCACGACAGGCTACGAGCAGTACTTC.

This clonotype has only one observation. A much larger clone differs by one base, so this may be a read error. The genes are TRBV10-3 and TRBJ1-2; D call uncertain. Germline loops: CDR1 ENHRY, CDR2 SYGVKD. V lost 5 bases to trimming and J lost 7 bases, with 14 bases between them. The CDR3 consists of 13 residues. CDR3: CAISSRGSGGYTF. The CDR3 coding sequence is TGTGCCATCAGTTCGAGAGGGTCGGGTGGCTACACCTTC.

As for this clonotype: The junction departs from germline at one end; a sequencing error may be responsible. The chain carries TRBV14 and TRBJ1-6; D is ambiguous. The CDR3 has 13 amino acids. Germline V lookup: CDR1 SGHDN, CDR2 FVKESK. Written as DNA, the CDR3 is TGTGCCAGTAGCCACCGGCCAAATTCACCCCTCCACTTT. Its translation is CASSHRPNSPLHF. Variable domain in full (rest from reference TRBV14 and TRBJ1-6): EAGVTQFPSHSVIEKGQTVTLRCDPISGHDNLYWYRRVMGKEIKFLLHFVKESKQDESGMPNNRFLAERTGGTYSTLKVQPAELEDSGVYFCASSHRPNSPLHFGNGTRLTVT.

CDR3 residues: CATSRVDSGRTDTQYF. DNA for the CDR3: TGTGCCACCAGCAGAGTAGACAGCGGTCGCACAGATACGCAGTATTTT. The chain uses TRBV15 and TRBJ2-3; TRBD1 or TRBD2 may be the D gene (5 bases each). This CDR3 is built from 16 residues. The germline V gene encodes CDR1 LNHNV and CDR2 YYDKDF (reference sequence). V gave up 1 base and J gave up 1 base, with 12 bases separating them. Variable domain in full (rest from reference TRBV15 and TRBJ2-3): DAMVIQNPRYQVTQFGKPVTLSCSQTLNHNVMYWYQQKSSQAPKLLFHYYDKDFNNEADTPDNFQSRRPNTSFCFLDIRSPGLGDTAMYLCATSRVDSGRTDTQYFGPGTRLTVL.

In nucleotides, the CDR3 is TGTGCCAGCAGTGCGCGACGTCGGACTGAAGCTTTCTTT. Translating it yields CASSARRRTEAFF. The chain recombines TRBV27 with TRBJ1-1; D not resolved. V was cut by 5 bases and J by 5 bases, with 12 bases left in between. This CDR3 has 13 amino acids. The V gene's germline CDR1 is MNHEY and CDR2 SMNVEV (reference sequence).

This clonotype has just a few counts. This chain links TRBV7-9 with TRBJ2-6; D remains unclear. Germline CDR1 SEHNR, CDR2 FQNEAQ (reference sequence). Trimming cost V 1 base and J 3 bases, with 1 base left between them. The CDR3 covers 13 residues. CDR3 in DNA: TGTGCCAGCAGCTTAGATGGGGCCAACGTCCTGACTTTC. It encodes CASSLDGANVLTF. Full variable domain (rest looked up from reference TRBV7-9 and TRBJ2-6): DTGVSQNPRHKITKRGQNVTFRCDPISEHNRLYWYRQTLGQGPEFLTYFQNEAQLEKSRLLSDRFSAERPKGSFSTLEIQRTEQGDSAMYLCASSLDGANVLTFGAGSRLTVL.

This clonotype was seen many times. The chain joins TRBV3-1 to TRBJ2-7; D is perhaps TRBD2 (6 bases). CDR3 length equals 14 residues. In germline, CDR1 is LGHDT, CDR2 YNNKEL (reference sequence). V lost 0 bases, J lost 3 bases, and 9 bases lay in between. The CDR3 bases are TGTGCCAGCAGCCAAGATGGGGGAGGCTACGAGCAGTACTTC. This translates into CASSQDGGGYEQYF.

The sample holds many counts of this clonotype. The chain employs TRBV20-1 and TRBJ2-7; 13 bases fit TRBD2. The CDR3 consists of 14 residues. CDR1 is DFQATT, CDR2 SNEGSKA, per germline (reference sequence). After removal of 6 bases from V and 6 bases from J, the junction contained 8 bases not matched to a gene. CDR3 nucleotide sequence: TGCAGTGCCGTAACTAGCGGGAGGGCCCGCGAGCAGTACTTC. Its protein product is CSAVTSGRAREQYF.

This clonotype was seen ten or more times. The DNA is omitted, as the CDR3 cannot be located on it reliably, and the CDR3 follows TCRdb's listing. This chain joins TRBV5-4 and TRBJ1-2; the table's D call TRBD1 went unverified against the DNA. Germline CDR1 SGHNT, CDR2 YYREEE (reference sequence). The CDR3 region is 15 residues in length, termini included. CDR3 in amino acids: CASSFGPGQGYGYTF.

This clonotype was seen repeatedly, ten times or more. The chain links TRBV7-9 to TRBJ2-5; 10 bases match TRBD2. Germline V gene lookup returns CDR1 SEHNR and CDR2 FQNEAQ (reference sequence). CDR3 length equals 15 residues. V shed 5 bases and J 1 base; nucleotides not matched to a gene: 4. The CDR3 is CASSRWTSGQETQYF. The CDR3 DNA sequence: TGTGCCAGCAGCCGCTGGACTAGCGGCCAAGAGACCCAGTACTTC.

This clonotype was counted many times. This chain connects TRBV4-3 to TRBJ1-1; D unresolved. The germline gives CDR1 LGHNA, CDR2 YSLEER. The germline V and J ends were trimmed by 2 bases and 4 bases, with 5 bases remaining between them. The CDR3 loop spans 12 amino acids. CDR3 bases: TGCGCCAGCAGCCAACACCCCACTGAAGCTTTCTTT. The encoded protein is CASSQHPTEAFF.